The next 26 T cell receptor beta chains were all read from a single sample in a study of Ad26.COV2.S vaccination and SARS-CoV-2 variants. Treatment noted: 15 to 20 received Ad26.COV2.S at low or high dose, single or two shots; five or six received placebo; per-sample allocation not given. Sampling took place 63 days after the first vaccine or placebo injection. Measured with immunoSEQ multiplex PCR; TCRdb has only the in-frame clones, and not every one. The table lists under 550,000 clones, approximately 88% of them singletons, with 3.6% in the top ten. Here the sequenced sample was peripheral blood, taken in a trial of Ad26.COV2.S vaccine versus placebo. Receptors were obtained from a person between 18 and 60 years old who received the Ad26.COV2.S COVID-19 vaccine or a placebo.

This sequence joins TRBV9 and TRBJ2-3; D is uncertain. Between the trimmed V and J ends, which lost 7 bases and 1 base, there was a span of 10 bases. The CDR3 sequence is 13 residues long. Germline V lookup: CDR1 SGDLS, CDR2 YYNGEE. The CDR3 DNA follows: TGTGCCAGCCAAAGGGCGGGCACAGATACGCAGTATTTT. This encodes CASQRAGTDTQYF.

The rearrangement uses TRBV11-3 and TRBJ2-7, with 7 bases that match TRBD1. The CDR3 totals 14 residues. Looked up from germline, CDR1 is SGHNT and CDR2 is YENEEA. Germline trimming cut 5 bases from V and 2 bases from J; bases unmatched to any gene: 6. This CDR3 reads CASSEKGTAYEQYF. DNA for the CDR3: TGTGCCAGCAGCGAGAAAGGGACAGCCTACGAGCAGTACTTC.

This clone appeared once. The V gene is TRBV19, the J gene TRBJ2-6, with TRBD1 matching 8 bases. The germline V gene encodes CDR1 LNHDA and CDR2 SQIVND (reference sequence). The junction had 13 bases not matched to a gene; V was cut back by 3 bases and J by 0 bases. The CDR3 contains 20 residues. The CDR3 protein is CASSISSTGTGYSGANVLTF. In nucleotides, the CDR3 is TGTGCCAGTAGTATTTCCTCTACCGGGACAGGTTACTCTGGGGCCAACGTCCTGACTTTC.

This chain uses TRBV19 with TRBJ2-1; perhaps TRBD2 as D (7 bases). Germline CDR1 is LNHDA and CDR2 is SQIVND (reference sequence). The CDR3 is 16 amino acids. The germline V and J ends were trimmed by 2 bases and 9 bases, with 20 bases remaining between them. The CDR3: CASSISGGAAFVEQFF. CDR3 sequence (DNA): TGTGCCAGTAGTATATCTGGGGGGGCCGCCTTTGTTGAGCAGTTCTTC. The whole variable domain, remainder taken from reference TRBV19 and TRBJ2-1, is DGGITQSPKYLFRKEGQNVTLSCEQNLNHDAMYWYRQDPGQGLRLIYYSQIVNDFQKGDIAEGYSVSREKKESFPLTVTSAQKNPTAFYLCASSISGGAAFVEQFFGPGTRLTVL.

This chain joins TRBV13 and TRBJ2-3, with 7 bases lining up with TRBD2. V shed 2 bases and J 1 base; nucleotides not matched to a gene: 0. The CDR3 has 14 amino acids. In germline, CDR1 is PRHDT, CDR2 FYEKMQ (reference sequence). CDR3 sequence: CASSLRGGTDTQYF. Here the CDR3 DNA reads TGTGCCAGCAGCTTACGGGGGGGCACAGATACGCAGTATTTT.

This clone came up once. The chain recombines TRBV7-9 with TRBJ2-7; D unresolved. The germline V and J ends were trimmed by 5 bases and 0 bases, with 8 bases remaining between them. The CDR3 spans 13 residues. The germline V gene has CDR1 SEHNR and CDR2 FQNEAQ (reference sequence). CDR3 sequence: CASSGSGSYEQYF. The DNA for the CDR3 is TGTGCCAGCAGCGGATCGGGCTCCTACGAGCAGTACTTC.

This rearrangement joins TRBV3-1 (or the pseudogene TRBV3-2) to TRBJ1-6; D unresolved. This CDR3 is built from 13 residues. The ends were cut back, 0 bases at V and 8 bases at J, with 5 bases in the middle. Germline V gives CDR1 LGHDT, CDR2 YNNKEL (reference sequence). CDR3 nucleotide sequence: TGTGCCAGCAGCCAAGATACAGATTCACCCCTCCACTTT. It codes for CASSQDTDSPLHF.

The chain joins TRBV29-1 to TRBJ1-2; D call uncertain. The germline V and J ends were trimmed by 5 bases and 0 bases, with 19 bases remaining between them. CDR1 SQVTM and CDR2 ANQGSEA come from the germline V gene. This CDR3 has 16 residues. This CDR3 reads CSVPPAGGVSNYGYTF. CDR3 coding DNA: TGCAGCGTTCCCCCCGCAGGCGGCGTTTCTAACTATGGCTACACCTTC.

This clone appeared a single time. The chain combines TRBV12-3 or TRBV12-4 with TRBJ2-2, with 12 positions matching TRBD1. Trimming took 8 bases from V and 10 from J; bases not matched to a gene: 5. The CDR3 length is 13 residues. The CDR3 bases are TGTGCCAGCCGGGACAGGGGGCTGGAGGAGCTGTTTTTT. It is translated as CASRDRGLEELFF.

The chain has TRBV5-1 and TRBJ2-1; the match to TRBD2 covers 15 bases. The V gene end was trimmed by 7 bases and the J gene end by 1 base; junction bases not matched to a gene: 3. The CDR3 extends over 16 amino acids. CDR1 is SGHRS and CDR2 is YFSETQ in the germline V gene. The CDR3 sequence: CASSGTSGGSYNEQFF. The CDR3 coding sequence is TGCGCCAGCTCCGGGACTAGCGGGGGGTCCTACAATGAGCAGTTCTTC.

The chain combines TRBV11-2 with TRBJ2-1; perhaps D is TRBD1 or TRBD2 (5 bases each). Trimming left V 5 bases short and J 7 bases short, with 12 bases between. The CDR3 is made up of 13 amino acids. CDR1 SGHAT and CDR2 FQNNGV come from the germline V gene. This CDR3 reads CASSPKGPNEQFF. The CDR3 DNA sequence: TGTGCCAGCAGCCCCAAGGGACCAAATGAGCAGTTCTTC.

The chain joins TRBV30 to TRBJ2-5; maybe TRBD2 (7 bases). The germline V gene has CDR1 GTSNPN and CDR2 SVGIG (reference sequence). V was shortened by 0 bases and J by 0 bases, with 8 bases between the two germline ends. The CDR3 has 14 amino acids. CDR3 bases: TGTGCCTGGAGTGTAGGGGGGGACCAAGAGACCCAGTACTTC. It is translated as CAWSVGGDQETQYF.

This chain uses TRBV5-1 with TRBJ2-3; 12 bases line up with TRBD2. V lost 4 bases and J lost 5; bases outside the gene matches: 8. Germline CDR1 SGHRS, CDR2 YFSETQ. The CDR3 has 16 amino acids. DNA of the CDR3: TGCGCCAGCAGCCTAGGACTAGCGGGGCGGGTAGATACGCAGTATTTT. Amino acids: CASSLGLAGRVDTQYF.

This clone appeared a few times. The CDR3 sequence: CASSLAEAGVAEKLFF. CDR3 nucleotides: TGTGCCAGCAGCTTAGCCGAGGCAGGGGTAGCTGAAAAACTGTTTTTT. The chain combines TRBV7-9 with TRBJ1-4, with D perhaps matching TRBD1 (6 bases). Germline CDR1 and CDR2: SEHNR and FQNEAQ (reference sequence). The length of the CDR3 is 16 residues. With 0 bases removed from V and 7 bases from J, the gap between germline ends came to 15 bases.

This chain links TRBV6-5 with TRBJ1-5; 7 nucleotides align to TRBD1. V lost 0 bases, J lost 4 bases, and 6 bases stayed unmatched. The germline V gene encodes CDR1 MNHEY and CDR2 SVGAGI. CDR3 length equals 16 residues. The CDR3, as DNA: TGTGCCAGCAGTTACTCCCAGGGGGGCGAAAATCAGCCCCAGCATTTT. Its translation: CASSYSQGGENQPQHF.

V gene TRBV4-1 combines with J gene TRBJ1-2, with TRBD1 as a possible D gene (6 bases). The CDR3 totals 15 residues. Looked up from germline, CDR1 is MGHRA and CDR2 is YSYEKL. V gave up 0 bases and J gave up 4 bases, with 12 bases separating them. The CDR3 loop reads CASSQDLGGFYGYTF. The CDR3 region has the DNA TGCGCCAGCAGCCAAGATTTAGGGGGTTTCTATGGCTACACCTTC.

The rearrangement joins TRBV5-1 to TRBJ2-1; no definite D call. The CDR3 covers 15 residues. The ends were cut back, 3 bases at V and 3 bases at J, with 13 bases in the middle. The germline V gene has CDR1 SGHRS and CDR2 YFSETQ. The CDR3, as DNA: TGCGCCAGCAGCTCGAGTCGACCCAACTACAATGAGCAGTTCTTC. The encoded protein is CASSSSRPNYNEQFF.

The chain joins TRBV5-6 to TRBJ1-2; no definite D call. The length of the CDR3 is 14 residues. Germline assignment: CDR1 SGHDT and CDR2 YYEEEE. The V and J ends lost 0 bases and 4 bases respectively, with 10 bases between them. DNA of the CDR3: TGTGCCAGCAGCTTGGTGGACCGAAGCTATGGCTACACCTTC. This gives the protein CASSLVDRSYGYTF. Supplemented by reference TRBV5-6 and TRBJ1-2, the full variable domain reads DAGVTQSPTHLIKTRGQQVTLRCSPKSGHDTVSWYQQALGQGPQFIFQYYEEEERQRGNFPDRFSGHQFPNYSSELNVNALLLGDSALYLCASSLVDRSYGYTFGSGTRLTVV.

The rearrangement uses TRBV3-1 (or the pseudogene TRBV3-2) and TRBJ1-6, with D perhaps matching TRBD1 (5 bases). The germline gives CDR1 LGHDT, CDR2 YNNKEL (reference sequence). Trimming removed 0 bases at V and 3 bases at J, with 6 bases between. There are 15 residues in the CDR3. The CDR3 reads CASSQDRDYNSPLHF. The CDR3 DNA reads TGTGCCAGCAGCCAAGACAGGGACTATAATTCACCCCTCCACTTT.

The CDR3 region is CASRAGHDEAFF. Written as DNA, the CDR3 is TGTGCCAGCAGGGCAGGGCATGATGAAGCTTTCTTT. The chain combines TRBV6-5 with TRBJ1-1; D possibly corresponds to TRBD1 (5 bases). Deletions cut 6 bases from V and 7 bases from J, with 12 bases between. CDR1 is MNHEY, CDR2 SVGAGI, per germline. CDR3 length: 12 residues.

The chain is built from TRBV9 and TRBJ1-5; D is ambiguous. This CDR3 has 14 amino acids. CDR1 SGDLS and CDR2 YYNGEE come from the germline V gene. The V end lost 0 bases, the J end lost 6 bases, and 10 bases lay between the germline ends. The CDR3 sequence: CASSVGAASQPQHF. CDR3 nucleotides: TGTGCCAGCAGCGTAGGGGCAGCAAGTCAGCCCCAGCATTTT.

The chain carries TRBV4-3 and TRBJ1-3; no clear D. V dropped 1 base and J dropped 2 bases, with 12 bases sitting between them. CDR3 length equals 16 residues. Germline CDR1 and CDR2: LGHNA and YSLEER. Here the CDR3 reads CASSQGSVSPGNTIYF. The CDR3 bases are TGCGCCAGCAGCCAAGGCTCAGTCTCCCCTGGAAACACCATATATTTT.

The V call is TRBV5-1, the J call TRBJ2-3; possible D gene TRBD1, 5 bases. V was trimmed by 1 base and J by 0 bases, leaving 9 bases between them. Germline CDR1 reads SGHRS; CDR2 reads YFSETQ. This CDR3 spans 15 amino acids. CDR3 bases: TGCGCCAGCAGCTTGTCCAGGGCAAGCACAGATACGCAGTATTTT. Amino acids: CASSLSRASTDTQYF.

The V call is TRBV7-8, the J call TRBJ2-7, with D perhaps TRBD2 (5 bases). Trimming removed 3 bases at V and 7 bases at J, with 19 bases between. The CDR3 totals 15 residues. Germline loops: CDR1 SGHVS, CDR2 FQNEAQ. This CDR3 reads CASSFGRTPELEQYF. Written as DNA, the CDR3 is TGTGCCAGCAGCTTTGGACGGACTCCAGAGTTAGAGCAGTACTTC.

By sample fraction, this clone is medium-sized. The chain couples TRBV10-3 to TRBJ1-2; D unclear. The CDR3 runs 13 residues. Looked up from germline, CDR1 is ENHRY and CDR2 is SYGVKD. V gave up 1 base and J gave up 5 bases, with 8 bases separating them. This CDR3 reads CAISEWVVYGYTF. CDR3 coding DNA: TGTGCCATCAGTGAGTGGGTTGTGTATGGCTACACCTTC.

The rearrangement uses TRBV6-5 and TRBJ1-5; D possibly corresponds to TRBD1 (5 bases). With 11 bases removed from V and 5 bases from J, the gap between germline ends came to 16 bases. Germline V CDR1 and CDR2: MNHEY, SVGAGI. The CDR3 totals 13 residues. The CDR3 loop is CAVRRGTDQPQHF. CDR3 coding DNA: TGTGCCGTACGGAGGGGAACGGATCAGCCCCAGCATTTT.